These 20 T cell receptor beta chains were all obtained from the same sample, sequenced in a study of glioma-infiltrating T cells. Using RNA template, CDR3s of TCR alpha and beta were amplified with iRepertoire arm-PCR. From the multiplex PCR reads, TCRdb called clonotypes with MiXCR, one entry per CDR3 protein. The repertoire holds over 90,000 distinct CDR3 sequences, with about 30% as singletons. The sample was glioma tissue, nonneoplastic brain tissue, or PBMCs (not recorded which). The receptors originated from a human donor with low-grade glioma or glioblastoma, undergoing nonglioma brain surgery, or in good health (not recorded which).

Concerning this clonotype: Germline is not matched at one junction end, which may reflect a read error. The chain joins TRBV7-2 to TRBJ1-5; D is undetermined. The germline CDR1 and CDR2 sequences are SGHTA and FQGNSA. The length of the CDR3 is 15 residues. The CDR3 loop reads CASRRNDYSNQHQHF. DNA for the CDR3: TGTGCCAGCAGACGTAATGATTATAGCAATCAGCACCAGCATTTC.

This clonotype has only a few counts. The chain has TRBV12-3 or TRBV12-4 and TRBJ1-1; TRBD1 might be the D (5 bases). The CDR3 is 16 amino acids. Trimming took 3 bases from V and 5 from J, leaving 19 bases between them. The CDR3 coding sequence is TGTGCCAGCAGTTTGCTCTCGGAGGACATTATGACTGAAGCTTTCTTT. Translated, it gives CASSLLSEDIMTEAFF.

Points on this clonotype: A much bigger clone sits one base away, suggesting this may be a read error. This chain links TRBV15 with TRBJ1-4; D uncertain. CDR3 length equals 16 residues. The germline gives CDR1 LNHNV, CDR2 YYDKDF (reference sequence). The CDR3, as DNA: TGTGCCACCAGAAGAGGCGGCCGGCTAACTAATGAAAAACTGTTTTTT. Its protein is CATRRGGRLTNEKLFF. Full variable domain (missing parts from reference TRBV15 and TRBJ1-4): DAMVIQNPRYQVTQFGKPVTLSCSQTLNHNVMYWYQQKSSQAPKLLFHYYDKDFNNEADTPDNFQSRRPNTSFCFLDIRSPGLGDTAMYLCATRRGGRLTNEKLFFGSGTQLSVL.

A remark on this clonotype: A much larger clone sits a single nucleotide away, making a read error possible. Here the CDR3 reads CASSTSDGF. For the CDR3, the DNA is TGTGCCAGTAGTACCTCGGACGGATTT. V usage is TRBV19 and J usage is TRBJ2-3; D is uncertain. CDR1 and CDR2 (germline): LNHDA, SQIVND (reference sequence). The CDR3 is made up of 9 amino acids. Full variable domain (outside the CDR3, taken from reference TRBV19 and TRBJ2-3): DGGITQSPKYLFRKEGQNVTLSCEQNLNHDAMYWYRQDPGQGLRLIYYSQIVNDFQKGDIAEGYSVSREKKESFPLTVTSAQKNPTAFYLCASSTSDGFGPGTRLTVL.

At least ten counts were recorded for this clonotype. This rearrangement joins TRBV27 to TRBJ1-1; D call uncertain. With 10 bases removed from V and 0 bases from J, the gap between germline ends came to 6 bases. This CDR3 has 11 residues. CDR1 and CDR2 (germline): MNHEY, SMNVEV (reference sequence). CDR3 protein: CATQMNTEAFF. For the CDR3, the DNA is TGTGCCACCCAAATGAACACTGAAGCTTTCTTT.

Only a few counts were recorded for this clonotype. V is TRBV29-1 and J is TRBJ1-2; no definite D call. In germline, CDR1 is SQVTM, CDR2 ANQGSEA. Trimming shortened V by 5 bases and J by 7 bases, and 11 bases separated the two germline ends. CDR3 length: 11 residues. The CDR3 here is CSVSTSRGYTF. DNA for the CDR3: TGCAGCGTTAGCACGTCTCGTGGCTACACCTTC.

This clonotype was counted only a few times. This chain links TRBV6-6 with TRBJ2-1; 10 nucleotides align to TRBD2. Germline V CDR1 and CDR2: MNHNY, SVGAGI (reference sequence). This CDR3 is 17 amino acids long. The V and J ends lost 2 bases and 8 bases, in that order; junction bases with no gene match: 12. Here the CDR3 DNA reads TGTGCCAGCAGTTACCCTCCAACTAGCGGGGTTGGGGATGAGCAGTTCTTC. Residues: CASSYPPTSGVGDEQFF.

The V and J genes are TRBV14 and TRBJ1-2; 7 bases agree with TRBD1. The germline V gene has CDR1 SGHDN and CDR2 FVKESK. The CDR3 runs to 19 residues. Trimming removed 0 bases from V and 2 bases from J; junction bases left unmatched: 15. CDR3 DNA: TGTGCCAGCAGCCAAGATCTTTCGGGACAGACTAGTATCAACTATGGCTACACCTTC. Translation: CASSQDLSGQTSINYGYTF.

In its sample, this clonotype was seen many times. The chain joins TRBV7-9 to TRBJ1-6; D unresolved. CDR1 SEHNR and CDR2 FQNEAQ come from the germline V gene (reference sequence). V lost 7 bases and J 3 bases, leaving 10 bases between the germline ends. This CDR3 is built from 14 residues. In DNA, the CDR3 is TGTGCCAGCATGAACGGCCTCTATAATTCACCCCTCCACTTT. Translated, it gives CASMNGLYNSPLHF. Full variable domain (rest looked up from reference TRBV7-9 and TRBJ1-6): DTGVSQNPRHKITKRGQNVTFRCDPISEHNRLYWYRQTLGQGPEFLTYFQNEAQLEKSRLLSDRFSAERPKGSFSTLEIQRTEQGDSAMYLCASMNGLYNSPLHFGNGTRLTVT.

About this clonotype itself: Given a much more abundant clone one base away, this may be a read error. Because it lacks the conserved phenylalanine or tryptophan at the end, this CDR3 is likely a read error. The chain recombines TRBV20-1 with TRBJ2-5, with 9 bases matching TRBD1. CDR1 and CDR2 from the germline V gene are DFQATT and SNEGSKA (reference sequence). J was trimmed by 2 bases and V by 4 bases; bases with no gene match: 2. This CDR3 has 13 residues. CDR3 sequence (DNA): TGCAGTGCTAAGGGACAGGGTCAAGAGACCCAGTACCTC. It yields the protein CSAKGQGQETQYL.

V and J are TRBV28 and TRBJ2-7, with 9 nucleotides matching TRBD1. Germline V gene sequence: CDR1 MDHEN, CDR2 SYDVKM. This CDR3 has 15 residues. V gave up 1 base and J gave up 3 bases; unmatched junction bases: 4. CDR3 sequence (DNA): TGTGCCAGCAGTTTATTCGGACAGGGGTACTACGAGCAGTACTTC. Encoded protein: CASSLFGQGYYEQYF.

Concerning this clonotype itself: A much larger clone differs by one base, so this may be a read error. The chain links TRBV7-9 to TRBJ1-4; maybe TRBD1 (6 bases). This CDR3 is built from 13 residues. Per germline, CDR1 SEHNR and CDR2 FQNEAQ (reference sequence). The CDR3 loop reads CASSSAGGERLFF. CDR3 nucleotide sequence: TGTGCCAGCAGTTCAGCTGGGGGCGAAAGACTGTTTTTT.

This clonotype was seen many times. The rearrangement joins TRBV6-1 to TRBJ2-1, with 9 bases aligning to TRBD1. This CDR3 contains 14 residues. Germline V gene lookup returns CDR1 MNHNS and CDR2 SASEGT. Trimming at V came to 8 bases and at J to 4 bases, leaving 6 bases not matched to a gene. CDR3 bases: TGTGCCAGCCGACTGGGGACAGGGTACAATGAGCAGTTCTTC. It yields the protein CASRLGTGYNEQFF.

To note about this clonotype: A much more abundant neighbour one base away suggests this may be a read error. The V call is TRBV7-2, the J call TRBJ2-3, with 8 nucleotides matching TRBD2. V lost 9 bases to trimming and J lost 5 bases; unmatched junction nucleotides: 7. The CDR3 has 13 residues. The germline V gene has CDR1 SGHTA and CDR2 FQGNSA. In DNA form, the CDR3 reads TGTGCCAGAAGCGCGGGGGGCGGAGATACGCAGTATTTT. Its translation: CARSAGGGDTQYF.

The V and J genes are TRBV4-3 and TRBJ1-4; 9 positions match TRBD1. Germline assignment: CDR1 LGHNA and CDR2 YSLEER. The CDR3 runs 15 residues. V shed 4 bases, J shed 0 bases, and the junction held 0 bases outside the gene matches. As DNA, the CDR3 is TGCGCCAGCAGCCGACAGGGGGCAACTAATGAAAAACTGTTTTTT. This gives the protein CASSRQGATNEKLFF.

This clonotype has at least ten counts. This sequence joins TRBV18 and TRBJ1-5; a weak D match, TRBD1 (6 bases). Germline CDR1 reads KGHSH; CDR2 reads LQKENI. This CDR3 is 12 amino acids long. With 2 bases removed from V and 10 bases from J, the gap between germline ends came to 9 bases. As DNA, the CDR3 is TGTGCCAGCTCACCAGCAGGGGAACCCCAGCATTTT. This gives the protein CASSPAGEPQHF.

This clonotype showed up just once. The chain couples TRBV19 to TRBJ2-6; no clear D. V was cut by 3 bases and J by 4 bases, with 4 bases left in between. Germline V CDR1 and CDR2: LNHDA, SQIVND (reference sequence). This CDR3 is built from 13 residues. CDR3 sequence reads: CASSISGANVLTF. The CDR3 DNA reads TGTGCCAGTAGTATCTCAGGGGCCAACGTCCTGACTTTC. Supplemented by reference TRBV19 and TRBJ2-6, the full variable domain reads DGGITQSPKYLFRKEGQNVTLSCEQNLNHDAMYWYRQDPGQGLRLIYYSQIVNDFQKGDIAEGYSVSREKKESFPLTVTSAQKNPTAFYLCASSISGANVLTFGAGSRLTVL.

This clonotype was seen at least ten times. The rearrangement links TRBV7-2 to TRBJ2-3; the D call may be TRBD1 or TRBD2 (5 bases each). Germline CDR1 SGHTA, CDR2 FQGNSA. The CDR3 has 15 residues. The V end was cut by 4 bases, the J end by 4 bases, with 15 bases between. CDR3 protein: CASSSGPLGADTQYF. The CDR3 nucleotides are TGTGCCAGCAGCTCCGGCCCACTAGGGGCAGATACGCAGTATTTT.

This sequence joins TRBV7-3 and TRBJ2-7, with TRBD1 matching 11 bases. CDR3 length: 18 amino acids. V gave up 0 bases and J gave up 1 base; unmatched junction bases: 8. Germline CDR1 is SGHTA and CDR2 is FQGTGA. CDR3 protein: CASSLTALGTGGSYEQYF. For the CDR3, the DNA is TGTGCCAGCAGCTTAACGGCCCTCGGGACAGGGGGTTCCTACGAGCAGTACTTC.

At least ten counts were recorded for this clonotype. This rearrangement joins TRBV27 to TRBJ2-7, with D tentatively TRBD1 (6 bases). Trimming shortened V by 0 bases and J by 7 bases, and 16 bases separated the two germline ends. CDR1 is MNHEY and CDR2 is SMNVEV in the germline V gene (reference sequence). This CDR3 has 15 amino acids. CDR3 DNA sequence: TGTGCCAGCAGTTTATCGCCAGGGGCGGCGACGGAGCAGTACTTC. Its translation is CASSLSPGAATEQYF.